The 8 T cell receptor beta chains listed next were all sequenced from one sample in a study of a mutant IDH1 vaccine in newly diagnosed glioma. Time point of the sample: week 47, end of study. Vaccination used 300 ug of mutant IDH1 20-mer peptide per dose, with topical imiquimod. The data were produced by immunoSEQ multiplex PCR, yet TCRdb's version contains in-frame clones alone and is incomplete. The table has 40,000 or so clones, 65% to 90% seen once. These receptors lack a known antigen. The sample in question was PBMCs, obtained from a glioma patient whose treatment included an IDH1 peptide vaccine. The receptors originated from a man younger than 35 with glioma. Some clones in this sample may be carry-over from other donors' samples.

This rearrangement joins TRBV25-1 to TRBJ2-7; D gene ambiguous. Trimming removed 5 bases from V and 7 bases from J, with 12 bases in between. CDR1 and CDR2 from the germline V gene are MGHDK and SYGVNS. The CDR3 has 12 residues. The CDR3 sequence: CASSPPGPEQYF. In nucleotides, the CDR3 is TGTGCCAGCAGTCCCCCCGGTCCGGAGCAGTACTTC.

The genes are TRBV30 and TRBJ1-4; 8 bases map to TRBD1. V gave up 2 bases and J gave up 2 bases; unmatched junction bases: 4. Germline V CDR1 and CDR2: GTSNPN, SVGIG (reference sequence). The CDR3 is 15 residues long. The chain's CDR3 is CAWSPYRGTNEKLFF. CDR3 sequence (DNA): TGTGCCTGGAGTCCCTACAGGGGGACTAATGAAAAACTGTTTTTT.

V and J are TRBV4-1 and TRBJ1-1, with TRBD1 identical over 7 bases. This CDR3 contains 15 residues. Losses at the gene ends were 1 base for V and 3 bases for J; bases not matched to a gene: 5. Per the germline V gene, CDR1 is MGHRA and CDR2 is YSYEKL. The CDR3 region is CASSQGTGRDTEAFF. The CDR3 bases are TGCGCCAGCAGCCAAGGGACAGGAAGGGACACTGAAGCTTTCTTT.

The V and J genes are TRBV19 and TRBJ1-1; D is undetermined. The CDR3 sequence is 11 residues long. The V end lost 6 bases, the J end lost 8 bases, and 10 bases lay between the germline ends. In germline, CDR1 is LNHDA, CDR2 SQIVND (reference sequence). The DNA for the CDR3 is TGTGCCAGTAGGATCGGAGGGGAAGCTTTCTTT. This translates into CASRIGGEAFF.

The chain recombines TRBV5-5 with TRBJ1-1; 9 bases align to TRBD1. V trimming: 1 base; J trimming: 4 bases; junction bases outside the gene matches: 5. Germline V gene lookup returns CDR1 SGHKS and CDR2 YYEKEE (reference sequence). The CDR3 is made up of 15 amino acids. The CDR3 coding sequence is TGTGCCAGCAGCTTGCTGGGACAGGGCAGCACTGAAGCTTTCTTT. This sequence encodes CASSLLGQGSTEAFF. The full variable domain, its missing parts supplied by reference TRBV5-5 and TRBJ1-1, is DAGVTQSPTHLIKTRGQQVTLRCSPISGHKSVSWYQQVLGQGPQFIFQYYEKEERGRGNFPDRFSARQFPNYSSELNVNALLLGDSALYLCASSLLGQGSTEAFFGQGTRLTVV.

CDR3 residues: CASIQPSNRGPKNIQYF. The CDR3 DNA sequence: TGTGCCAGCATTCAGCCGAGTAACAGGGGGCCCAAAAACATTCAGTACTTC. The chain uses TRBV7-3 and TRBJ2-4; 9 bases line up with TRBD1. V shed 7 bases and J 2 bases; nucleotides not matched to a gene: 12. The V gene's germline CDR1 is SGHTA and CDR2 FQGTGA. The CDR3 loop spans 17 amino acids.

CDR3 nucleotides: TGTGCCTGGAGTGCTACCTACTACGAGCAGTACTTC. Its protein product is CAWSATYYEQYF. The chain employs TRBV30 and TRBJ2-7; no clear D gene. This CDR3 has 12 residues. Germline CDR1 is GTSNPN and CDR2 is SVGIG (reference sequence). Deletions cut 1 base from V and 3 bases from J, with 7 bases between.

The V and J genes are TRBV30 and TRBJ2-3; D not resolved. V was shortened by 3 bases and J by 3 bases, with 19 bases between the two germline ends. The CDR3 covers 16 residues. Germline V gene lookup returns CDR1 GTSNPN and CDR2 SVGIG (reference sequence). CDR3 sequence: CAWSPLRAFRTDTQYF. The CDR3 DNA reads TGTGCCTGGAGCCCTCTCCGGGCCTTCCGAACAGATACGCAGTATTTT.